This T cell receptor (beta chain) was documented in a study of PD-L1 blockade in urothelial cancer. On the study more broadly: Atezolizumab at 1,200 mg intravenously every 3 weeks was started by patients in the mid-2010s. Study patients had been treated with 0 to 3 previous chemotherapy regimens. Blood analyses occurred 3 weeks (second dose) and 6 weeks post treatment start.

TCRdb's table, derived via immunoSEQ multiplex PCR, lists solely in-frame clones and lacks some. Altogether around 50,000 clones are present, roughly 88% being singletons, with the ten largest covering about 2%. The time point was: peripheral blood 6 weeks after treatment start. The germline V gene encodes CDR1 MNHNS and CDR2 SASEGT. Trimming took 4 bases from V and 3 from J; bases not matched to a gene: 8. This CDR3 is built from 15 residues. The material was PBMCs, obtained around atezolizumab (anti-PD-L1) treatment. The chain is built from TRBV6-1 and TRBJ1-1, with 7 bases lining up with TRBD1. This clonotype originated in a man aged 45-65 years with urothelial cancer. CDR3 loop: CASSGRPQGDTEAFF. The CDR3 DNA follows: TGTGCCAGCAGTGGAAGACCTCAGGGGGACACTGAAGCTTTCTTT.